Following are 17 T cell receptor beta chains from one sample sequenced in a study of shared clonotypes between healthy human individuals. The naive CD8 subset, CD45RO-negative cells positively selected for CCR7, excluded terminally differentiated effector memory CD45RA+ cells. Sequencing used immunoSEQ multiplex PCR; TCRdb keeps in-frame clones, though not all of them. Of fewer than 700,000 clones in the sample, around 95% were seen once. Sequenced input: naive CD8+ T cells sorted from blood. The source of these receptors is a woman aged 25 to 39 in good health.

CDR3 region: CSVEARPYEQYF. Here the CDR3 DNA reads TGCAGCGTTGAAGCCAGACCCTACGAGCAGTACTTC. The V gene is TRBV29-1, the J gene TRBJ2-7; D uncertain. Germline assignment: CDR1 SQVTM and CDR2 ANQGSEA. V dropped 1 base and J dropped 2 bases, with 6 bases sitting between them. CDR3 length: 12 residues.

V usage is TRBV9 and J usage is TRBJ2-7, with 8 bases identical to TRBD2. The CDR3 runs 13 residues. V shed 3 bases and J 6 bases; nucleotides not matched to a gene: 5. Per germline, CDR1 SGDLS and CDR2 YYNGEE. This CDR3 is CASSEGTRGEQYF. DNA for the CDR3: TGTGCCAGCAGCGAGGGGACTAGGGGCGAGCAGTACTTC.

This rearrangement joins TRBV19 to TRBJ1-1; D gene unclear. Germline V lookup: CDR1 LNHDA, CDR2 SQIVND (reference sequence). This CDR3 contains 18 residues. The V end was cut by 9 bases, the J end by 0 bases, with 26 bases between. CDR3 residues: CASHTSPREGPMNTEAFF. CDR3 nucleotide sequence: TGTGCCAGCCACACGAGCCCAAGGGAGGGTCCTATGAACACTGAAGCTTTCTTT.

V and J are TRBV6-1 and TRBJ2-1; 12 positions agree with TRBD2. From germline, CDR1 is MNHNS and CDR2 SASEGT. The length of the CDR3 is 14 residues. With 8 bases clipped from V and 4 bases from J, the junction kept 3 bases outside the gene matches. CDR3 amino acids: CASFGLAGYNEQFF. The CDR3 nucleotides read TGTGCCAGCTTTGGACTAGCGGGGTACAATGAGCAGTTCTTC.

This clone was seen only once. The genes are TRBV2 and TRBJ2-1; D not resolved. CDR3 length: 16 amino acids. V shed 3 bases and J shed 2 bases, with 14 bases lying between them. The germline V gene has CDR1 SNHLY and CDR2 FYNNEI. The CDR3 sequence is CASSEKGVGPYNEQFF. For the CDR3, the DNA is TGTGCCAGCAGTGAGAAGGGCGTAGGGCCCTACAATGAGCAGTTCTTC.

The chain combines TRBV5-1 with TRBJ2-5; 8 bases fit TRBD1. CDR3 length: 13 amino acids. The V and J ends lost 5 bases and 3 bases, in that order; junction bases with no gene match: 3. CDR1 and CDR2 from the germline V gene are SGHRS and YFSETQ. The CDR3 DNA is TGCGCCAGCAGGGCGACAGGGGAAGAGACCCAGTACTTC. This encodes CASRATGEETQYF.

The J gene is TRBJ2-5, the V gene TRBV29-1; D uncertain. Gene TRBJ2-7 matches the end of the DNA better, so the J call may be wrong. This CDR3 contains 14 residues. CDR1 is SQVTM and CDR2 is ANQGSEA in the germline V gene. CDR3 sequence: CSVGGGSASYEQYF. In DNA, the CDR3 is TGCAGCGTTGGAGGTGGCAGTGCCTCCTACGAGCAGTACTTC.

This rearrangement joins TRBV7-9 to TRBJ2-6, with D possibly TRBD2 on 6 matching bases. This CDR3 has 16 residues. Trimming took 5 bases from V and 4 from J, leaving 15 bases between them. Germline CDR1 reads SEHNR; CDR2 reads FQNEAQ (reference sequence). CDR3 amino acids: CASSPRRGTGANVLTF. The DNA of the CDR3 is TGTGCCAGCAGCCCTAGGCGGGGTACCGGGGCCAACGTCCTGACTTTC.

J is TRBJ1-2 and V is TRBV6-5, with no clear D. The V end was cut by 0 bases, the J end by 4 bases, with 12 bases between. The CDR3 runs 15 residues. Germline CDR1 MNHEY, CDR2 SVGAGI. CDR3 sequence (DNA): TGTGCCAGCAGTTACTCGATTCCCCCTCTCTATGGCTACACCTTC. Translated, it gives CASSYSIPPLYGYTF.

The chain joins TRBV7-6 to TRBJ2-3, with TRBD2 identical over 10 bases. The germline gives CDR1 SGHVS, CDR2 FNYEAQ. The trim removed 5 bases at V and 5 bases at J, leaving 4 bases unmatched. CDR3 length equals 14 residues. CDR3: CASSLGLAVDTQYF. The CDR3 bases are TGTGCCAGCAGCCTCGGACTAGCGGTAGATACGCAGTATTTT.

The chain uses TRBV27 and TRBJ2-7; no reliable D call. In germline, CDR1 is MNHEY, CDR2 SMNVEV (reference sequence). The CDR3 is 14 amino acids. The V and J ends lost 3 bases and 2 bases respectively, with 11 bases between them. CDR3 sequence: CASSFSSNTYEQYF. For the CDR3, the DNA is TGTGCCAGCAGTTTTAGTTCTAACACCTACGAGCAGTACTTC.

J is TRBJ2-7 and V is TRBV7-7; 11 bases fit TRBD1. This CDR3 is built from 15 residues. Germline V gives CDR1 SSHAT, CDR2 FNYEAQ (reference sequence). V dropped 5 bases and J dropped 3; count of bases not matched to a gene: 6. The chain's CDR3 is CASSPGTGGVYEQYF. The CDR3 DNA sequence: TGTGCCAGCAGCCCTGGGACAGGGGGAGTCTACGAGCAGTACTTC. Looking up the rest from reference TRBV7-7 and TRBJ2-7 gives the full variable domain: GAGVSQSPRYKVTKRGQDVTLRCDPISSHATLYWYQQALGQGPEFLTYFNYEAQPDKSGLPSDRFSAERPEGSISTLTIQRTEQRDSAMYRCASSPGTGGVYEQYFGPGTRLTVT.

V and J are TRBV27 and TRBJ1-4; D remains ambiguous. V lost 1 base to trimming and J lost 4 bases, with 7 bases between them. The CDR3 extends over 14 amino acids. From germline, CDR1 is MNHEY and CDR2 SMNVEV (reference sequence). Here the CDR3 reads CASSLLGFNEKLFF. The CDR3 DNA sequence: TGTGCCAGCAGTTTATTGGGGTTTAATGAAAAACTGTTTTTT.

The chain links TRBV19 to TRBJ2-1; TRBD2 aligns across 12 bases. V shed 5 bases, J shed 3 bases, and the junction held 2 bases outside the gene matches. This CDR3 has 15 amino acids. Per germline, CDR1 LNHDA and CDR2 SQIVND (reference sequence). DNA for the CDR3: TGTGCCAGTAGTGGGGGACTAGCGGGCTACAATGAGCAGTTCTTC. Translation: CASSGGLAGYNEQFF.

DNA for the CDR3: TGCAGCGTTCCAGGGGGCTCCTACGAGCAGTACTTC. Its translation is CSVPGGSYEQYF. This chain links TRBV29-1 with TRBJ2-7, with TRBD1 matching over 7 bases. The CDR3 has 12 amino acids. Losses at the gene ends were 5 bases for V and 0 bases for J; bases not matched to a gene: 1. Germline assignment: CDR1 SQVTM and CDR2 ANQGSEA.

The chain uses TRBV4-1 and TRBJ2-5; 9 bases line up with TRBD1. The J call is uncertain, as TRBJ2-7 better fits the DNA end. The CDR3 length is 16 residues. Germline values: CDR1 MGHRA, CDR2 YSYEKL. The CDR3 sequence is CASSQVWTGESYEQYF. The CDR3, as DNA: TGCGCCAGCAGCCAAGTATGGACAGGGGAATCCTACGAGCAGTACTTC.

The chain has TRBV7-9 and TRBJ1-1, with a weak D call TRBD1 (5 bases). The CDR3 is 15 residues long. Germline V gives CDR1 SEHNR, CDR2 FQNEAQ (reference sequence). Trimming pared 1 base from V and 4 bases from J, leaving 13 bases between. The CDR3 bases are TGTGCCAGCAGCTTAGTCGGAGGGGTTGGCACTGAAGCTTTCTTT. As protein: CASSLVGGVGTEAFF.